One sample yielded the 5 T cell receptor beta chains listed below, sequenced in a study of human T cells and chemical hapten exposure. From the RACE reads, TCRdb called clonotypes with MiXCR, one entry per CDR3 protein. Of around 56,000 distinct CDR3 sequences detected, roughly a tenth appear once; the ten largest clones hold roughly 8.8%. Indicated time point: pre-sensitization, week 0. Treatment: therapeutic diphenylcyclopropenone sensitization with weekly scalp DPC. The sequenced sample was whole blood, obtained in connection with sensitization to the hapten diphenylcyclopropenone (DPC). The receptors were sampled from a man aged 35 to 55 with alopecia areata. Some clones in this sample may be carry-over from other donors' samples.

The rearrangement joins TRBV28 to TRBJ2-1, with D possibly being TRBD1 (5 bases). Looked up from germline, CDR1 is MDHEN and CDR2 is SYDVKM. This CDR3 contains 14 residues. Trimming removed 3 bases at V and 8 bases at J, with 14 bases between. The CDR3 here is CASSLKQGGDEQFF. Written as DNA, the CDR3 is TGTGCCAGCAGTTTGAAGCAGGGTGGGGATGAGCAGTTCTTC.

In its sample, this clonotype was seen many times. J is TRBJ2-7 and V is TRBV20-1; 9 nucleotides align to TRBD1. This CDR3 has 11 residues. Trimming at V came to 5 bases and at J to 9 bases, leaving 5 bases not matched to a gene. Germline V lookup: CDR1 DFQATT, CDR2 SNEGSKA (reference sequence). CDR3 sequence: CSARTGDGQYF. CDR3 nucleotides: TGCAGTGCTCGGACAGGGGACGGGCAGTACTTC.

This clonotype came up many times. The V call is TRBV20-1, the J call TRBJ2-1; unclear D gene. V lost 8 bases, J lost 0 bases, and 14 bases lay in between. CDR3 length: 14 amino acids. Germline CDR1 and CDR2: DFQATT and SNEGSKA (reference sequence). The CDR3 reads CSTAADSSYNEQFF. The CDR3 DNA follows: TGCAGTACTGCGGCGGATAGCTCCTACAATGAGCAGTTCTTC.

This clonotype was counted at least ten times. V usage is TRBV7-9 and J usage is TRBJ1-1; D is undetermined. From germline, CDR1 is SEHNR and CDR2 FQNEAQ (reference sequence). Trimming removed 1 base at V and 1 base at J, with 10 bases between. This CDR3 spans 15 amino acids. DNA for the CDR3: TGTGCCAGCAGCTTAGTGGCTGCAGGGAACACTGAAGCTTTCTTT. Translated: CASSLVAAGNTEAFF.

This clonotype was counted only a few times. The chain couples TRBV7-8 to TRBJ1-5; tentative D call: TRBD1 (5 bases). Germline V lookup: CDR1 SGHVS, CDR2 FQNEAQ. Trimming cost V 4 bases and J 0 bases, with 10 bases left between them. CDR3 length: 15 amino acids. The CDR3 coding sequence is TGTGCCAGCAGCTCGGGACTTCATAGCAATCAGCCCCAGCATTTT. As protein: CASSSGLHSNQPQHF.